The 15 T cell receptor beta chains below all came from one sample that was sequenced in a study of T cell responses to AZD1222 COVID-19 vaccine. Profiled with immunoSEQ multiplex PCR; TCRdb holds only in-frame clones, not every one. The table has some 150,000 clones, more than 85% seen once. Specimen: peripheral blood, collected on day 0 of AZD1222 vaccination. All receptors come from an adult in good health.

This clone has just a few counts. This rearrangement joins TRBV11-3 to TRBJ2-1, with 11 bases lining up with TRBD2. V lost 5 bases and J lost 1; bases outside the gene matches: 4. Germline V gene data show CDR1 as SGHNT and CDR2 as YENEEA. The CDR3 is made up of 16 amino acids. The CDR3 loop reads CASSQRTSGSYNEQFF. DNA of the CDR3: TGTGCCAGCAGCCAAAGGACTAGCGGGTCCTACAATGAGCAGTTCTTC.

The chain has TRBV9 and TRBJ1-2; a weak D match, TRBD1 (6 bases). The V gene lost 0 bases and the J gene lost 7 bases, with 19 bases spanning the gap. The CDR3 length is 16 residues. Germline-derived CDR1 and CDR2 are SGDLS and YYNGEE. CDR3 loop: CASSVASSGHSGGYTF. In DNA form, the CDR3 reads TGTGCCAGCAGCGTAGCTAGTTCGGGACATTCGGGTGGCTACACCTTC.

V and J are TRBV4-3 and TRBJ1-6; D perhaps matches TRBD1 (5 bases). The germline V and J ends were trimmed by 2 bases and 14 bases, with 19 bases remaining between them. The CDR3 is made up of 15 amino acids. Germline CDR1 and CDR2: LGHNA and YSLEER. DNA for the CDR3: TGCGCCAGCAGCCAACAATCCGGGGGAAATTGGGCCCTCCACTTT. This translates into CASSQQSGGNWALHF.

The chain couples TRBV6-2 or TRBV6-3 to TRBJ1-2; 7 bases agree with TRBD1. The CDR3 runs 15 residues. Looked up from germline, CDR1 is MNHEY and CDR2 is SVGEGT. V lost 2 bases, J lost 2 bases, and 5 bases stayed unmatched. The CDR3 region is CASSYPGRGNYGYTF. CDR3 coding DNA: TGTGCCAGCAGTTACCCCGGCAGGGGGAACTATGGCTACACCTTC.

The chain employs TRBV2 and TRBJ2-3; perhaps TRBD2 as D (7 bases). This CDR3 has 16 residues. The germline V gene encodes CDR1 SNHLY and CDR2 FYNNEI. V shed 3 bases and J shed 6 bases, with 19 bases lying between them. The chain's CDR3 is CASSDDPGGGADTQYF. The CDR3 DNA is TGTGCCAGCAGTGATGATCCTGGCGGGGGCGCGGATACGCAGTATTTT.

The chain recombines TRBV10-1 with TRBJ1-4, with TRBD1 as a possible D gene (5 bases). This CDR3 comprises 12 residues. Germline CDR1 is WNHNN and CDR2 is SYGVQD (reference sequence). Trimming took 4 bases from V and 6 from J, leaving 6 bases between them. CDR3 sequence: CASSVGDEKLFF. CDR3 sequence (DNA): TGCGCCAGCAGTGTAGGGGATGAAAAACTGTTTTTT.

CDR3: CASSVSLGGDTQYF. The CDR3 nucleotides are TGTGCCAGCAGCGTCTCCTTAGGGGGAGATACGCAGTATTTT. The chain employs TRBV9 and TRBJ2-3; TRBD1 might be the D (6 bases). The CDR3 sequence is 14 residues long. The germline CDR1 and CDR2 sequences are SGDLS and YYNGEE. V was shortened by 2 bases and J by 5 bases, with 12 bases between the two germline ends.

The chain couples TRBV4-1 to TRBJ2-6, with a tentative D call TRBD2 (5 bases). The germline V gene has CDR1 MGHRA and CDR2 YSYEKL. The CDR3 consists of 15 residues. V was cut by 2 bases and J by 4 bases, with 9 bases left in between. The CDR3 loop is CASSQTGSGANVLTF. The CDR3 DNA follows: TGCGCCAGCAGCCAAACGGGGTCCGGGGCCAACGTCCTGACTTTC.

The V and J genes are TRBV6-5 and TRBJ1-5; TRBD1 might be the D (5 bases). Trimming pared 5 bases from V and 2 bases from J, leaving 13 bases between. This CDR3 has 15 residues. Germline CDR1 is MNHEY and CDR2 is SVGAGI. CDR3 in amino acids: CASSPNLGGNQPQHF. CDR3 coding DNA: TGTGCCAGCAGTCCAAACTTGGGGGGCAATCAGCCCCAGCATTTT.

The CDR3 spells CASSVGLTTNEKLFF. The CDR3 nucleotides read TGTGCCAGCAGCGTAGGGCTTACAACTAATGAAAAACTGTTTTTT. This sequence joins TRBV9 and TRBJ1-4, with D hard to call. The V end lost 0 bases, the J end lost 0 bases, and 6 bases lay between the germline ends. Germline values: CDR1 SGDLS, CDR2 YYNGEE. The CDR3 sequence is 15 residues long. The full variable domain, in which reference TRBV9 and TRBJ1-4 provide the parts outside the CDR3, is DSGVTQTPKHLITATGQRVTLRCSPRSGDLSVYWYQQSLDQGLQFLIQYYNGEERAKGNILERFSAQQFPDLHSELNLSSLELGDSALYFCASSVGLTTNEKLFFGSGTQLSVL.

The V and J genes are TRBV6-5 and TRBJ2-7; D might be TRBD2 (5 bases). Trimming stripped 2 bases from V and 10 bases from J, with 9 bases between. From germline, CDR1 is MNHEY and CDR2 SVGAGI. CDR3 length equals 11 residues. Here the CDR3 DNA reads TGTGCCAGCAGTTACATGAGGGTTCAGTACTTC. Its translation is CASSYMRVQYF.

This chain uses TRBV5-4 with TRBJ2-7; D gene unclear. Trimming took off 4 bases at V and 5 bases at J, with 13 bases between the two ends. The CDR3 runs 13 residues. The germline gives CDR1 SGHNT, CDR2 YYREEE (reference sequence). The CDR3 here is CASSLYMGNEQYF. For the CDR3, the DNA is TGTGCCAGCAGCCTATACATGGGGAACGAGCAGTACTTC.

The chain joins TRBV28 to TRBJ1-2; D unresolved. The CDR3 has 13 residues. CDR1 and CDR2 (germline): MDHEN, SYDVKM. Trimming stripped 5 bases from V and 3 bases from J, with 10 bases between. CDR3 sequence reads: CASSKSGHYGYTF. CDR3 DNA sequence: TGTGCCAGCAGTAAAAGTGGACACTATGGCTACACCTTC.

The chain recombines TRBV7-9 with TRBJ2-2; 9 nucleotides align to TRBD2. V dropped 5 bases and J dropped 4; count of bases not matched to a gene: 5. The CDR3 extends over 15 amino acids. Germline lookup yields CDR1 SEHNR and CDR2 FQNEAQ (reference sequence). The CDR3 DNA reads as TGTGCCAGCAGCCCCCAGGGACTAGCCACCGGGGAGCTGTTTTTT. It is translated as CASSPQGLATGELFF.

The chain recombines TRBV18 with TRBJ2-1; the match to TRBD2 covers 11 bases. The CDR3 consists of 18 residues. V lost 1 base to trimming and J lost 4 bases; unmatched junction nucleotides: 9. The germline gives CDR1 KGHSH, CDR2 LQKENI. The CDR3 loop is CASSPRVSGLAVYNEQFF. The CDR3 region has the DNA TGTGCCAGCTCACCACGGGTGTCGGGACTAGCGGTGTACAATGAGCAGTTCTTC. Combining the CDR3 with reference TRBV18 and TRBJ2-1 gives the whole variable domain NAGVMQNPRHLVRRRGQEARLRCSPMKGHSHVYWYRQLPEEGLKFMVYLQKENIIDESGMPKERFSAEFPKEGPSILRIQQVVRGDSAAYFCASSPRVSGLAVYNEQFFGPGTRLTVL.